These T cell receptor beta chains were read from a single sample in a study of blood T cell repertoires in COVID-19. The table came from immunoSEQ multiplex PCR; TCRdb's copy has only in-frame clones and leaves some out. The table has fewer than 400,000 clones, over 85% seen once; the top ten hold less than 2%. The specimen sequenced was peripheral blood. The receptors stem from a woman in her twenties or thirties with COVID-19, enrolled during active disease. CDR3s include the opening cysteine and the closing phenylalanine or tryptophan. D genes are given only for firm matches. Only some rows state a clone size, as once, few, many or a class for expanded clones.

d_call,clone_size,v_call,j_call,cdr3_aa,cdr3_nt
TRBD1,.,TRBV4-2,TRBJ2-7,CASSQAGTGIPYEQYF,TGTGCCAGCAGCCAGGCCGGGACAGGGATCCCCTACGAGCAGTACTTC
TRBD1,.,TRBV5-4,TRBJ2-5,CASSTRQGGETQYF,TGTGCCAGCAGTACCAGACAGGGTGGAGAGACCCAGTACTTC
TRBD1,.,TRBV7-2,TRBJ2-7,CASSRQGSTYEQYF,TGTGCCAGCAGTCGACAGGGATCCACCTACGAGCAGTACTTC
.,.,TRBV7-2,TRBJ1-5,CASSLDSNIRNQPQHF,TGTGCCAGCAGCTTAGACAGTAACATACGCAATCAGCCCCAGCATTTT
TRBD2,.,TRBV11-3,TRBJ2-7,CASSSRTSGGHEQYF,TGTGCCAGCAGCTCGCGGACTAGCGGGGGTCACGAGCAGTACTTC
.,once,TRBV20-1,TRBJ1-2,CSARAGYGYTF,TGCAGTGCTAGAGCAGGGTACGGCTACACCTTC
TRBD2,.,TRBV3-1/TRBV3-2,TRBJ2-3,CASSQRLRGGIDTQYF,TGTGCCAGCAGCCAACGTTTGCGCGGGGGAATAGATACGCAGTATTTT
TRBD1,.,TRBV3-1/TRBV3-2,TRBJ1-2,CASSPRTGGSYGYTF,TGTGCCAGCAGCCCGCGGACAGGGGGAAGCTATGGCTACACCTTC
TRBD1,.,TRBV29-1,TRBJ2-7,CSVTTGGSYEQYF,TGCAGCGTGACGACAGGGGGCTCCTACGAGCAGTACTTC
.,.,TRBV7-6,TRBJ1-1,CASSLTIPGVNTEAFF,TGTGCCAGCAGCTTAACGATACCAGGGGTGAACACTGAAGCTTTCTTT
TRBD1,few,TRBV28,TRBJ1-5,CASSPDRAQPQHF,TGTGCCAGCAGTCCCGACAGGGCTCAGCCCCAGCATTTT
TRBD1,.,TRBV6-1,TRBJ2-3,CASSERTGTASTDTQYF,TGTGCCAGCAGTGAAAGGACCGGGACAGCTAGCACAGATACGCAGTATTTT
.,.,TRBV3-1/TRBV3-2,TRBJ2-7,CASSQGVRGREQYF,TGTGCCAGCAGCCAAGGGGTCAGGGGTAGAGAGCAGTACTTC
.,few,TRBV27,TRBJ2-1,CATQGGGSSYNEQFF,TGTGCCACCCAGGGGGGCGGTAGCTCCTACAATGAGCAGTTCTTC
.,.,TRBV3-1/TRBV3-2,TRBJ2-2,CASSPLSASLTGELFF,TGTGCCAGCAGTCCCTTGTCTGCTAGCCTCACCGGGGAGCTGTTTTTT